The rows below give T cell receptor beta chains drawn from one sample of a study of blood T cell repertoires in COVID-19. Some clones are missing from TCRdb's copy, which holds only in-frame ones; the method was immunoSEQ multiplex PCR. The data contain a few hundred thousand clones, 75% to 90% of them singletons. The material sequenced was PBMCs or T cells enriched from blood (not recorded which). The origin of the receptors is a woman in her 50s who had recovered from COVID-19. The CDR3 runs from the conserved cysteine through the conserved F or W. D genes are given only for firm matches. Part of the rows lack a size; the others show once, few, many or a class for expanded clones.

NA	TRBJ2-3	TRBD1	TRBV11-3	TGTGCCAGCAGCGGGACAGGGGGCGCGATGGATACGCAGTATTTT	CASSGTGGAMDTQYF
NA	TRBJ1-1	NA	TRBV3-1/TRBV3-2	TGTGCCAGCAGCCCCTTGGTGGGAGGACGGACTGAAGCTTTCTTT	CASSPLVGGRTEAFF
NA	TRBJ1-2	NA	TRBV4-1	TGCGCCAGCAGCCAAGAGGCGACAGAATACTATGGCTACACCTTC	CASSQEATEYYGYTF
NA	TRBJ1-2	TRBD1	TRBV12-3/TRBV12-4	TGTGCCAGCAGTTTAAGGCAGGGGGATGGCTACACCTTC	CASSLRQGDGYTF
once	TRBJ2-7	NA	TRBV20-1	TGCAGTGCTAGTGCTCAGGGTAGCGGCTACGAGCAGTACTTC	CSASAQGSGYEQYF
NA	TRBJ1-1	TRBD1	TRBV27	TGTGCCAGCAGTACACGGACAGGGATGCTTAAGGAAGCTTTCTTT	CASSTRTGMLKEAFF
once	TRBJ2-7	TRBD1	TRBV23-1	TGCGCCAGCAGTCAATCCGGGACAGGGGGACCAAGGAACTTC	CASSQSGTGGPRNF
NA	TRBJ1-4	NA	TRBV4-1	TGCGCCAGCAGCCTACCCACGGCGGGTGAAAAACTGTTTTTT	CASSLPTAGEKLFF
NA	TRBJ1-5	TRBD1	TRBV7-8	TGTGCCAGCAGCTTATCGACAGGGCTCTTGGGCAATCAGCCCCAGCATTTT	CASSLSTGLLGNQPQHF
NA	TRBJ2-1	NA	TRBV11-3	TGTGCCAGCAGCCGCGAAAGGGGTGAGCAGTTCTTC	CASSRERGEQFF
NA	TRBJ1-4	TRBD1	TRBV10-3	TGTGCCATCAGTGCAGGGACAGGGGGCTTTGAAAAACTGTTTTTT	CAISAGTGGFEKLFF
NA	TRBJ2-1	TRBD2	TRBV4-1	TGCGCCAGCAGCCAAGGAGAGACTAGCCCCCGGGAGCAGTTCTTC	CASSQGETSPREQFF
NA	TRBJ2-3	NA	TRBV6-5	TGTGCCAGCCTACAGAGACAGATAACAGATACGCAGTATTTT	CASLQRQITDTQYF
few	TRBJ2-7	TRBD2	TRBV5-6	TGTGCCAGCAGCTTGTACGCGACCGGGACTAGAGTTTACGAGCAGTACTTC	CASSLYATGTRVYEQYF
few	TRBJ1-1	NA	TRBV3-1/TRBV3-2	TGTGCCAGCAGCCAACCTACAGGGAGCGCTGAAGCTTTCTTT	CASSQPTGSAEAFF
NA	TRBJ1-1	TRBD1	TRBV3-1/TRBV3-2	TGTGCCAGCAGCCGACAGGGAAACACTGAAGCTTTCTTT	CASSRQGNTEAFF
NA	TRBJ2-6	NA	TRBV5-1	TGCGCCAGCAGCAAAAGTCCAGTCAACTCTGGGGCCAACGTCCTGACTTTC	CASSKSPVNSGANVLTF
NA	TRBJ2-2	NA	TRBV6-2/TRBV6-3	TGTGCCAGCAGTTCCACTACCGGAGGCGGGGAGCTGTTTTTT	CASSSTTGGGELFF
once	TRBJ2-7	TRBD2	TRBV10-2	TGCGCCAGCAGGGGACTAGGAATAACATCCGGATACGAGCAGTACTTC	CASRGLGITSGYEQYF
NA	TRBJ2-2	NA	TRBV19	TGTGCCAGTACACTGCAGGTTGGCACCGGGGAGCTGTTTTTT	CASTLQVGTGELFF
once	TRBJ2-7	NA	TRBV11-3	TGTGCCAGCAGCCCTAACAGGGGAGGTTACGAGCAGTACTTC	CASSPNRGGYEQYF
NA	TRBJ1-1	NA	TRBV30	TGTGCCTGGAGTGTGGGTCAAGGGGCTGAAGCTTTCTTT	CAWSVGQGAEAFF
few	TRBJ2-2	TRBD2	TRBV9	TGTGCCAGCAGCCCTAGGACTAGTACTACCGGGGAGCTGTTTTTT	CASSPRTSTTGELFF
NA	TRBJ2-3	NA	TRBV3-1/TRBV3-2	TGTGCCAGCAGCCAAGGAGTAGCGGACACAGATACGCAGTATTTT	CASSQGVADTDTQYF
NA	TRBJ2-3	NA	TRBV9	TGTGCCAGCAGCGTAGCCGGAGGTGCAGATACGCAGTATTTT	CASSVAGGADTQYF
NA	TRBJ2-3	TRBD1	TRBV11-3	TGTGCCAGCAGCTTAACCCAAACCCTCTTCCGGGACAGCTACACAGATACGCAGTATTTT	CASSLTQTLFRDSYTDTQYF
NA	TRBJ1-2	TRBD1	TRBV6-2/TRBV6-3	TGTGCCAGCAGTTCCAAAGGGACAGGGGCCTACACCTTC	CASSSKGTGAYTF
NA	TRBJ1-5	NA	TRBV19	TGTGCCAGTAGTTGGACAGTTAATCAGCCCCAGCATTTT	CASSWTVNQPQHF
NA	TRBJ1-1	NA	TRBV11-3	TGTGCCAGCAGCTTAATCGCTAAGAACACTGAAGCTTTCTTT	CASSLIAKNTEAFF
NA	TRBJ2-5	TRBD2	TRBV11-1	TGTGCCAGCAGCCCCGGACTAGCGGGAGAGACCCAGTACTTC	CASSPGLAGETQYF
NA	TRBJ2-1	TRBD2	TRBV7-2	TGTGCCAGCAGCTTGGGCTTGTTAGCGGGAGTAAATGAGCAGTTCTTC	CASSLGLLAGVNEQFF
once	TRBJ1-5	TRBD1	TRBV15	TGTGCCACCAGCTTGGGGACAGGGTTGAGTCAGCCCCAGCATTTT	CATSLGTGLSQPQHF
NA	TRBJ2-3	NA	TRBV19	TGTGCCAGCGCCCACTCGGGTCTAGGGAAGGGGGCAGATACGCAGTATTTT	CASAHSGLGKGADTQYF
NA	TRBJ1-1	NA	TRBV6-1	TGTGCCAGCAGTGAAGCGGGGCTCACCGAAGCTTTCTTT	CASSEAGLTEAFF
NA	TRBJ1-4	NA	TRBV5-8	TGTGCCAGCAGCTTGGGACCGGTGGGCAATGAAAAACTGTTTTTT	CASSLGPVGNEKLFF
NA	TRBJ1-3	NA	TRBV4-2	TGTGCCAGCAGCCAAGGAGGTCTCGCTGGGGCAGACACCATATATTTT	CASSQGGLAGADTIYF
NA	TRBJ2-6	TRBD1	TRBV19	TGTGCCAGTAGTACAACAGGGGTGGAAGTAGGGGGAACGCCTAGCGGGGCCAACGTCCTGACTTTC	CASSTTGVEVGGTPSGANVLTF
NA	TRBJ1-2	TRBD1	TRBV5-4	TGTGCCAGCAGCGGCCGGGACAGAGCTGTGGGGGGCTACACCTTC	CASSGRDRAVGGYTF
NA	TRBJ1-2	NA	TRBV13	TGTGCCAGCACCAATCCCATCCTAATACGAAACTATGGCTACACCTTC	CASTNPILIRNYGYTF
once	TRBJ1-1	TRBD1	TRBV5-6	TGTGCCAGCAGCCCCGACAGGGAAGAAGACACTGAAGCTTTCTTT	CASSPDREEDTEAFF
NA	TRBJ1-5	NA	TRBV27	TGTGCCAGCAGTTCCACAAGTTCGATGAGGGGGAGCAATCAGCCCCAGCATTTT	CASSSTSSMRGSNQPQHF
once	TRBJ2-1	TRBD2	TRBV7-9	TGTGCCAGCAGCTCGATAGCGGGAGGGCTACTCAATGAGCAGTTCTTC	CASSSIAGGLLNEQFF
NA	TRBJ1-1	NA	TRBV9	TGTGCCAGCAGCGTAGTGTACGGGGGGATGAACACTGAAGCTTTCTTT	CASSVVYGGMNTEAFF
once	TRBJ1-4	NA	TRBV7-2	TGTGCCAGCAGCTTGCAGATGACAGAAAAACTGTTTTTT	CASSLQMTEKLFF
few	TRBJ1-1	NA	TRBV7-9	TGTGCCAGCAGCTTAGGCGGAATGAACACTGAAGCTTTCTTT	CASSLGGMNTEAFF
once	TRBJ1-6	TRBD1	TRBV20-1	TGCAGTGCCCTACAGGGGCCGGCCCTCCACTTT	CSALQGPALHF
NA	TRBJ1-3	TRBD1	TRBV3-1/TRBV3-2	TGTGCCAGCAGCCAAGGACAGGGTACTGGAAACACCATATATTTT	CASSQGQGTGNTIYF
NA	TRBJ1-5	NA	TRBV11-2	TGTGCCAGCAGCCCCGGGTCCCTCCCCGATCAGCCCCAGCATTTT	CASSPGSLPDQPQHF
NA	TRBJ1-6	NA	TRBV7-3	TGTGCCAGCAGCCCAAACGGGGATCCTGGTTCACCCCTCCACTTT	CASSPNGDPGSPLHF
NA	TRBJ2-1	NA	TRBV12-3/TRBV12-4	TGTGCCAGCAGTTCCAGGGGTGCTGAGCAGTTCTTC	CASSSRGAEQFF
NA	TRBJ1-1	TRBD1	TRBV12-3/TRBV12-4	TGTGCCAGCAGCACGACAGGGGGCACTGAAGCTTTCTTT	CASSTTGGTEAFF
NA	TRBJ2-7	TRBD1	TRBV2	TGTGCCAGCAGAGGACAGGGGAGCTCCTACGAGCAGTACTTC	CASRGQGSSYEQYF